This T cell receptor beta chain was obtained from a study of blood T cell repertoires in COVID-19. Study in general: The study drew acute and convalescent COVID-19 samples from the United States, Italy and Spain. The cDNA or gDNA used as material had been derived from T cells, B-cell-depleted T cells, or PBMCs.

CDR1 LGHDT and CDR2 YNNKEL come from the germline V gene (reference sequence). CDR3 length equals 16 residues. Trimming took 1 base from V and 8 from J, leaving 18 bases between them. Per the original data handling: It was from reference gene primer amplification that nucleated cell counts were estimated. TCRdb's table, derived via immunoSEQ multiplex PCR, lists solely in-frame clones and lacks some. The V and J calls and clone size come from that table; D and trimming were worked out from the DNA. Here the sample spans roughly 87,000 clones, approximately 88% being singletons. The TCR was taken from a woman aged 55 to 70 with acute or convalescent COVID-19. V and J are TRBV3-1 (or the pseudogene TRBV3-2) and TRBJ2-1, with D possibly being TRBD2 (7 bases). The material sequenced was peripheral blood. CDR3 sequence: CASSQGGLAGADEQFF. The CDR3 nucleotides are TGTGCCAGCAGCCAAGGGGGGCTCGCGGGGGCCGATGAGCAGTTCTTC.